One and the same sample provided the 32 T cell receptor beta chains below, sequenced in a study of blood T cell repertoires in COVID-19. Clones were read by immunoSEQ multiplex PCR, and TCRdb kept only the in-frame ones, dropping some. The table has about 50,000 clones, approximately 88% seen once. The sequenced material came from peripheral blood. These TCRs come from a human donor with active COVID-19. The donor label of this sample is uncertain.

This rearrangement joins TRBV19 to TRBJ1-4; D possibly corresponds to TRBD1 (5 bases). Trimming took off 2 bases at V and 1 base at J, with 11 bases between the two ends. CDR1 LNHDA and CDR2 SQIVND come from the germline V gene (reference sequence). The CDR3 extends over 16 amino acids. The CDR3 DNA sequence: TGTGCCAGTAGTATACAGGGTGGTCGAACTAATGAAAAACTGTTTTTT. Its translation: CASSIQGGRTNEKLFF. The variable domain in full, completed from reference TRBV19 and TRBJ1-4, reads DGGITQSPKYLFRKEGQNVTLSCEQNLNHDAMYWYRQDPGQGLRLIYYSQIVNDFQKGDIAEGYSVSREKKESFPLTVTSAQKNPTAFYLCASSIQGGRTNEKLFFGSGTQLSVL.

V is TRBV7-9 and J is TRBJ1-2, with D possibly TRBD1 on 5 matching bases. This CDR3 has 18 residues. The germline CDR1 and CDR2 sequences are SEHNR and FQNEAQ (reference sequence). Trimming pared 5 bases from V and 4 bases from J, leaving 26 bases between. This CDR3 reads CASSPRNPAREVIYGYTF. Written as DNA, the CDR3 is TGTGCCAGCAGCCCCAGAAATCCCGCCAGGGAAGTCATCTATGGCTACACCTTC.

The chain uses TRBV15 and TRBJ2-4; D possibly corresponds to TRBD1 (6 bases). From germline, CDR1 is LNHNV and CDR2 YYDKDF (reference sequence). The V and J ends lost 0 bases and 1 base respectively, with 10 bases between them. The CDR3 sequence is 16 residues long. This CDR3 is CATSRDRGRAKNIQYF. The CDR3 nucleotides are TGTGCCACCAGCAGAGACAGGGGAAGGGCCAAAAACATTCAGTACTTC.

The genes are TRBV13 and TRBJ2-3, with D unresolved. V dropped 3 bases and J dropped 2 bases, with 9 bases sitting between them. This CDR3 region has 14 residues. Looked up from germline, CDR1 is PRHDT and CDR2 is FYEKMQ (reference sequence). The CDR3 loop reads CASSFNSYTDTQYF. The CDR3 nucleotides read TGTGCCAGCAGCTTCAACAGCTACACAGATACGCAGTATTTT. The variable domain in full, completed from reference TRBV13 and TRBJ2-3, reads AAGVIQSPRHLIKEKRETATLKCYPIPRHDTVYWYQQGPGQDPQFLISFYEKMQSDKGSIPDRFSAQQFSDYHSELNMSSLELGDSALYFCASSFNSYTDTQYFGPGTRLTVL.

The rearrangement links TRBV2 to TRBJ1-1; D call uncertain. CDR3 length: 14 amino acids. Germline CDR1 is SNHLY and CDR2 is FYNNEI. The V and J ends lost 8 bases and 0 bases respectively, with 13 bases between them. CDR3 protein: CASHGETMNTEAFF. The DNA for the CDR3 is TGTGCCAGCCACGGGGAAACCATGAACACTGAAGCTTTCTTT. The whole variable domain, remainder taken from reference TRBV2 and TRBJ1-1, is EPEVTQTPSHQVTQMGQEVILRCVPISNHLYFYWYRQILGQKVEFLVSFYNNEISEKSEIFDDQFSVERPDGSNFTLKIRSTKLEDSAMYFCASHGETMNTEAFFGQGTRLTVV.

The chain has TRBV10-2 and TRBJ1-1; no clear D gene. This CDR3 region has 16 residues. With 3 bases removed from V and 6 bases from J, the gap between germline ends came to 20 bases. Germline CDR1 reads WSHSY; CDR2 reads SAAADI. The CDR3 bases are TGCGCCAGCAGTGACGGATTATTGGGGTTTAGCGCTGAAGCTTTCTTT. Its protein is CASSDGLLGFSAEAFF.

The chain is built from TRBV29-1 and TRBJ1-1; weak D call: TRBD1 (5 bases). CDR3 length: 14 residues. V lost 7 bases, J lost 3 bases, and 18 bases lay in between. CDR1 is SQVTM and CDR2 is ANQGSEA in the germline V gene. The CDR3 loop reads CSALPGGVDTEAFF. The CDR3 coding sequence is TGCAGCGCCCTTCCCGGGGGGGTCGACACTGAAGCTTTCTTT.

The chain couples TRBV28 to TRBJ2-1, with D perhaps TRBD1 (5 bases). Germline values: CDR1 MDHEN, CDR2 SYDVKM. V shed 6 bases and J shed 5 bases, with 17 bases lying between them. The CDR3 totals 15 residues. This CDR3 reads CASRTASAGDNEQFF. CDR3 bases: TGTGCCAGCAGGACAGCGTCCGCCGGTGACAATGAGCAGTTCTTC.

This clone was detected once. This CDR3 reads CASRGTFGGEQYF. The CDR3 DNA sequence: TGTGCCAGCAGGGGTACGTTCGGGGGCGAGCAGTACTTC. The gene calls are TRBV25-1 and TRBJ2-7; D is perhaps TRBD2 (6 bases). The CDR3 is made up of 13 amino acids. Germline CDR1 is MGHDK and CDR2 is SYGVNS. V shed 6 bases and J shed 6 bases, with 15 bases lying between them.

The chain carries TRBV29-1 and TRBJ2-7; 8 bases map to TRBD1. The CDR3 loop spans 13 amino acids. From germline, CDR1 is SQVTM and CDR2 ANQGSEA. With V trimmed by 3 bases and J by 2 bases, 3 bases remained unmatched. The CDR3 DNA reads TGCAGCGTTGAGGACAGGGAGGCCTACGAGCAGTACTTC. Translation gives CSVEDREAYEQYF.

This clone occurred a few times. The CDR3 DNA reads TGTGCCAGCAGTTATGACGGGGCCTACGAGCAGTACTTC. The encoded protein is CASSYDGAYEQYF. The chain has TRBV6-5 and TRBJ2-7; possible D gene TRBD2, 5 bases. The CDR3 contains 13 residues. V gave up 3 bases and J gave up 2 bases, with 8 bases separating them. Looked up from germline, CDR1 is MNHEY and CDR2 is SVGAGI.

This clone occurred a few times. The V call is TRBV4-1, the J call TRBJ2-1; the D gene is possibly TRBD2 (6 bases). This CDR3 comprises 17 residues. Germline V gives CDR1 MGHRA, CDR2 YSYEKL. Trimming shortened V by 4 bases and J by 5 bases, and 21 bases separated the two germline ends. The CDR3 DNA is TGCGCCAGCAGCCCAGCCCCGGTGGCGGGGATTAACAATGAGCAGTTCTTC. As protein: CASSPAPVAGINNEQFF.

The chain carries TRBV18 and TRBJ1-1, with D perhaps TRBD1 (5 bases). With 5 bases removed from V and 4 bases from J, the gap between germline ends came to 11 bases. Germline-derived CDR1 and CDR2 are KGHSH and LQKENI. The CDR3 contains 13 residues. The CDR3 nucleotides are TGTGCCAGCTCAGGGGGGTTGGGCACTGAAGCTTTCTTT. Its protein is CASSGGLGTEAFF.

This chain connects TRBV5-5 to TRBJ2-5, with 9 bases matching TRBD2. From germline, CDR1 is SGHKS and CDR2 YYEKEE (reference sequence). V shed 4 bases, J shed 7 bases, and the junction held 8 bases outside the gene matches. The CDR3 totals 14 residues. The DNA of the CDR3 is TGTGCCAGCAGCCTGAGACTAGCGGTAGGGACCCAGTACTTC. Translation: CASSLRLAVGTQYF.

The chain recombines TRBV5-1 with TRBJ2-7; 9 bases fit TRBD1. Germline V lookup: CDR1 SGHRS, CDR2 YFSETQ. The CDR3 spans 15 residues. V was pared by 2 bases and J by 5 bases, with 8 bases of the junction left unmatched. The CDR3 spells CASSFYRTGVDEQYF. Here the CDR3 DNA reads TGCGCCAGCAGCTTTTACCGGACAGGGGTCGACGAGCAGTACTTC.

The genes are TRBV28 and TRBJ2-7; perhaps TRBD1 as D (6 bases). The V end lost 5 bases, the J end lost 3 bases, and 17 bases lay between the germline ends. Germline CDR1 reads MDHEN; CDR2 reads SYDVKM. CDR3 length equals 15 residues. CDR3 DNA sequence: TGTGCCAGCAGTCCTCAGGCCTTAGGGGGCTACGAGCAGTACTTC. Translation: CASSPQALGGYEQYF.

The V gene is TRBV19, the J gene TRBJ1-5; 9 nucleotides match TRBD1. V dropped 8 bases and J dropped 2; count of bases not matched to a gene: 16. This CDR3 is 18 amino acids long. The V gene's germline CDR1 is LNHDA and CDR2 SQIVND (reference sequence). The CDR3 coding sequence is TGTGCCAGTTGCTATTCTTCGGGACAGGGATGGGGCAATCAGCCCCAGCATTTT. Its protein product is CASCYSSGQGWGNQPQHF.

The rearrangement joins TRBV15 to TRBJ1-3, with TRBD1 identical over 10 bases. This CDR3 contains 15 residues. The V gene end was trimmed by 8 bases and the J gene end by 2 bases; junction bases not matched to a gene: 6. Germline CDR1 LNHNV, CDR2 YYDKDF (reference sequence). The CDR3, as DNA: TGTGCCACCTCCCGCGACAGGGGGCCTGGAAACACCATATATTTT. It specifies CATSRDRGPGNTIYF.

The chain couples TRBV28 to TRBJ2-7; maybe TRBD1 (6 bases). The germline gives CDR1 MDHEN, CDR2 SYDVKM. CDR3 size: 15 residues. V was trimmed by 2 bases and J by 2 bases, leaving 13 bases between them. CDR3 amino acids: CASSLTDRPTYEQYF. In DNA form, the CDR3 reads TGTGCCAGCAGTTTAACGGACAGACCAACCTACGAGCAGTACTTC. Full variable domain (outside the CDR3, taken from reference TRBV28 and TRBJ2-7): DVKVTQSSRYLVKRTGEKVFLECVQDMDHENMFWYRQDPGLGLRLIYFSYDVKMKEKGDIPEGYSVSREKKERFSLILESASTNQTSMYLCASSLTDRPTYEQYFGPGTRLTVT.

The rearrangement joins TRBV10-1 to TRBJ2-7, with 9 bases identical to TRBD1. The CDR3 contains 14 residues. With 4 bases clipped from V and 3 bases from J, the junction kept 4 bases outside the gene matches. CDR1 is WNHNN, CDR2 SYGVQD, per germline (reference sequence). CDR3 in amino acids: CASSGPGQGYEQYF. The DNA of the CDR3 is TGCGCCAGCAGTGGCCCGGGACAGGGCTACGAGCAGTACTTC.

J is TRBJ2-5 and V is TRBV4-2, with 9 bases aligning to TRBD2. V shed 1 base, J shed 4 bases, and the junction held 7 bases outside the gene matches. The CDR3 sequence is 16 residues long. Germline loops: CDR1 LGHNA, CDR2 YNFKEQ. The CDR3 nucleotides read TGTGCCAGCAGCCAAGGGGGCGGGAGGGCCCGAGAGACCCAGTACTTC. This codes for CASSQGGGRARETQYF.

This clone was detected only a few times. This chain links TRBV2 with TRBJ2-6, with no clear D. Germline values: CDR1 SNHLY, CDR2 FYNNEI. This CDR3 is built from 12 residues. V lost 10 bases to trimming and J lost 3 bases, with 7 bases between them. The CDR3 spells CATAFGANVLTF. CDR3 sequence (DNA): TGTGCCACCGCGTTTGGGGCCAACGTCCTGACTTTC.

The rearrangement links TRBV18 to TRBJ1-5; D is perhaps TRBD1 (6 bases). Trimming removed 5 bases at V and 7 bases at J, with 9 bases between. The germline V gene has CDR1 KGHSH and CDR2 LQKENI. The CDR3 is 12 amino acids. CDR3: CASSSGEQPQHF. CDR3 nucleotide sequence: TGTGCCAGCTCATCAGGGGAACAGCCCCAGCATTTT.

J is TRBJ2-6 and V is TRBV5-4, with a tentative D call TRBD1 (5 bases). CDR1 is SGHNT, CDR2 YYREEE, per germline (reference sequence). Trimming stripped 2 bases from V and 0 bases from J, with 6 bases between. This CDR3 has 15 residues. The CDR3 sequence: CASSLDSSGANVLTF. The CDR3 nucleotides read TGTGCCAGCAGCTTAGACAGCTCTGGGGCCAACGTCCTGACTTTC.

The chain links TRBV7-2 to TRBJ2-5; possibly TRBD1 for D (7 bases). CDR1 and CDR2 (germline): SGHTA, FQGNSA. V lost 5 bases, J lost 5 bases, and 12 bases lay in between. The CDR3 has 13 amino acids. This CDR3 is CASSAGGWETQYF. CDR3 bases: TGTGCCAGCAGCGCAGGGGGGTGGGAGACCCAGTACTTC. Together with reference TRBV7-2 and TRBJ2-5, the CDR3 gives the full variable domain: GAGVSQSPSNKVTEKGKDVELRCDPISGHTALYWYRQSLGQGLEFLIYFQGNSAPDKSGLPSDRFSAERTGGSVSTLTIQRTQQEDSAVYLCASSAGGWETQYFGPGTRLLVL.

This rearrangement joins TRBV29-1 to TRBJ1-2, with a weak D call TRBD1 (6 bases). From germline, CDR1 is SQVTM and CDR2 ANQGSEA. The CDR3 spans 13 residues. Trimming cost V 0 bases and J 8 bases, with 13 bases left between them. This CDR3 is CSVEEAGAWGYTF. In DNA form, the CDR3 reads TGCAGCGTTGAAGAAGCGGGGGCGTGGGGCTACACCTTC.

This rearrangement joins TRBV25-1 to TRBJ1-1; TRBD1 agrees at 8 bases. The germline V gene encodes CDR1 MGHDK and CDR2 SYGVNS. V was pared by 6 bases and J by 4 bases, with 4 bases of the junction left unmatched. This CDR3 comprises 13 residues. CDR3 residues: CASRDREVTEAFF. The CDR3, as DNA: TGTGCCAGCAGGGACAGGGAGGTCACTGAAGCTTTCTTT.

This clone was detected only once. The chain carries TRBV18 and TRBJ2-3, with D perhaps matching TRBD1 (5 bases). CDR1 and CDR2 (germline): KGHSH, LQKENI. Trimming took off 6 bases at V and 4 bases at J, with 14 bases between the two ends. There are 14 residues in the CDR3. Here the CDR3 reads CASSRDQGPDTQYF. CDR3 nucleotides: TGTGCCAGCTCCCGAGACCAGGGTCCAGATACGCAGTATTTT.

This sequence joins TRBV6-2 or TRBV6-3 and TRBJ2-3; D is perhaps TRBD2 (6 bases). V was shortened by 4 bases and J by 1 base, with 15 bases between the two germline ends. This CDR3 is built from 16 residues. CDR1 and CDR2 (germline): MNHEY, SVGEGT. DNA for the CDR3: TGTGCCAGCAGTTCCCCAGCGGGCAGGGGCACAGATACGCAGTATTTT. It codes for CASSSPAGRGTDTQYF.

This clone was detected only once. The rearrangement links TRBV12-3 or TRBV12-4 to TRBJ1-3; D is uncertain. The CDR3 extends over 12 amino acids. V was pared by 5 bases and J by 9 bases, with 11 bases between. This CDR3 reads CASSVARGTIYF. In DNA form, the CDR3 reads TGTGCCAGCAGTGTCGCTCGCGGCACCATATATTTT.

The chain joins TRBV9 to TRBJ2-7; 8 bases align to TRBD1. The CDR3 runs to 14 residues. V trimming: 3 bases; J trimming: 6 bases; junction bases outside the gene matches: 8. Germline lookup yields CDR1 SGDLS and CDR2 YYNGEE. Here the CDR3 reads CASSETGVEAEQYF. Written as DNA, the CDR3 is TGTGCCAGCAGCGAGACAGGGGTGGAGGCCGAGCAGTACTTC.

In DNA, the CDR3 is TGTGCCAGCAGCCCACGACTAGCGGGAGGGGGAGATACGCAGTATTTT. It translates to CASSPRLAGGGDTQYF. The chain carries TRBV9 and TRBJ2-3; 14 bases are a match to TRBD2. Germline V gives CDR1 SGDLS, CDR2 YYNGEE. J was trimmed by 5 bases and V by 4 bases; bases with no gene match: 6. CDR3 length equals 16 residues.